These 7 T cell receptor beta chains were sequenced from one sample in a study of blood T cell repertoires in COVID-19. Profiling relied on immunoSEQ multiplex PCR, and the TCRdb table lists in-frame clones only, not all of them. Of about 25,000 clones in the sample, roughly 80% are singletons; the top ten hold 45% to 55%. Specimen: peripheral blood. The origin of the receptors is a man aged 50-60 years with active or convalescent COVID-19.

The chain is built from TRBV27 and TRBJ1-2; perhaps TRBD1 as D (5 bases). Per the germline V gene, CDR1 is MNHEY and CDR2 is SMNVEV (reference sequence). This CDR3 is built from 13 residues. V was shortened by 0 bases and J by 6 bases, with 8 bases between the two germline ends. CDR3 loop: CASSLSRGNGYTF. The CDR3 DNA sequence: TGTGCCAGCAGTTTATCAAGGGGTAATGGCTACACCTTC.

This chain links TRBV6-5 with TRBJ2-1; no definite D call. The V gene's germline CDR1 is MNHEY and CDR2 SVGAGI. Trimming left V 6 bases short and J 4 bases short, with 7 bases between. The CDR3 extends over 12 amino acids. For the CDR3, the DNA is TGTGCCAGCAGAACAGAATACAATGAGCAGTTCTTC. It encodes CASRTEYNEQFF.

The rearrangement uses TRBV19 and TRBJ1-5; unclear D gene. This CDR3 has 13 amino acids. Germline V gives CDR1 LNHDA, CDR2 SQIVND (reference sequence). The V and J ends lost 3 bases and 11 bases respectively, with 14 bases between them. CDR3 residues: CASSMRDFGSQHF. The CDR3 bases are TGTGCCAGTAGTATGCGGGATTTTGGGTCCCAGCATTTT.

The chain joins TRBV5-4 to TRBJ2-7; 8 nucleotides match TRBD2. The length of the CDR3 is 18 residues. Per the germline V gene, CDR1 is SGHNT and CDR2 is YYREEE (reference sequence). Trimming cost V 2 bases and J 0 bases; bases outside gene matches: 13. CDR3 region: CASSFSGGAERSSYEQYF. CDR3 bases: TGTGCCAGCAGCTTTTCGGGGGGGGCAGAGCGGTCCTCCTACGAGCAGTACTTC.

V usage is TRBV3-1 (or the pseudogene TRBV3-2) and J usage is TRBJ2-2; TRBD1 agrees at 7 bases. The V gene end was trimmed by 7 bases and the J gene end by 6 bases; junction bases not matched to a gene: 8. This CDR3 has 14 amino acids. CDR1 is LGHDT, CDR2 YNNKEL, per germline (reference sequence). In DNA form, the CDR3 reads TGTGCCAGCAACCGGGACAGCTTCTCCGGGGAGCTGTTTTTT. Translation: CASNRDSFSGELFF.

The chain has TRBV21-1 and TRBJ1-6; the table names TRBD1, a call not compared with the DNA. TRBV21-1 is a pseudogene locus. The CDR3 is 15 residues long. The CDR3 coding sequence is TGTGCCAGCAGCAACCCGGACATTTATAATTCACCCCTCCACTTT. It translates to CASSNPDIYNSPLHF.

This sequence joins TRBV7-2 and TRBJ2-5; D possibly corresponds to TRBD1 (7 bases). Germline lookup yields CDR1 SGHTA and CDR2 FQGNSA. The CDR3 is 14 residues long. V dropped 2 bases and J dropped 5 bases, with 12 bases sitting between them. CDR3: CASSLQGGKETQYF. CDR3 in DNA: TGTGCCAGCAGCTTACAGGGGGGCAAGGAGACCCAGTACTTC.